Listed here are 5 T cell receptor beta chains from one sample, sequenced in a study of blood T cell repertoires in COVID-19. The assay was immunoSEQ multiplex PCR, and TCRdb's table has in-frame clones only and misses some. The sample includes under 45,000 clones, 70% to 80% of them seen just once. The source material was peripheral blood. These receptor sequences come from a woman aged 70-85 years with acute or convalescent COVID-19.

V gene TRBV5-1 combines with J gene TRBJ1-3; perhaps TRBD1 as D (5 bases). With 0 bases removed from V and 0 bases from J, the gap between germline ends came to 13 bases. The CDR3 covers 17 residues. CDR1 and CDR2 from the germline V gene are SGHRS and YFSETQ. The CDR3 sequence is CASSLAAGLNSGNTIYF. CDR3 nucleotide sequence: TGCGCCAGCAGCTTGGCAGCGGGACTCAACTCTGGAAACACCATATATTTT.

The V and J genes are TRBV29-1 and TRBJ2-5; a possible D gene is TRBD1 (5 bases). Per the germline V gene, CDR1 is SQVTM and CDR2 is ANQGSEA. V was trimmed by 4 bases and J by 4 bases, leaving 19 bases between them. The CDR3 length is 15 residues. CDR3 DNA sequence: TGCAGCGTTGTGTTAATTAGGGGAACGGGAGAGACCCAGTACTTC. It yields the protein CSVVLIRGTGETQYF.

This clone was detected only once. The genes are TRBV5-4 and TRBJ1-1, with 7 nucleotides matching TRBD1. Germline V lookup: CDR1 SGHNT, CDR2 YYREEE (reference sequence). This CDR3 comprises 15 residues. Germline trimming cut 1 base from V and 4 bases from J; bases unmatched to any gene: 7. The CDR3 loop reads CASSLRQGQGTEAFF. The CDR3 bases are TGTGCCAGCAGCTTGCGACAGGGTCAAGGCACTGAAGCTTTCTTT. The full variable domain, completed using reference TRBV5-4 and TRBJ1-1, is ETGVTQSPTHLIKTRGQQVTLRCSSQSGHNTVSWYQQALGQGPQFIFQYYREEENGRGNFPPRFSGLQFPNYSSELNVNALELDDSALYLCASSLRQGQGTEAFFGQGTRLTVV.

The rearrangement links TRBV3-1 (or the pseudogene TRBV3-2) to TRBJ1-2; tentative D call: TRBD1 (5 bases). Germline V CDR1 and CDR2: LGHDT, YNNKEL (reference sequence). The CDR3 has 14 residues. V lost 1 base and J lost 0, with 6 bases in between. CDR3 bases: TGTGCCAGCAGCCAAGGACAGACTAACTATGGCTACACCTTC. Translated, it gives CASSQGQTNYGYTF.

V is TRBV4-2 and J is TRBJ1-4; D may be TRBD1 (6 bases). Trimming removed 4 bases from V and 3 bases from J, with 9 bases in between. Germline V gives CDR1 LGHNA, CDR2 YNFKEQ. The CDR3 length is 14 residues. The CDR3 loop reads CASSPDRSNEKLFF. The CDR3 coding sequence is TGTGCCAGCAGCCCAGACAGGTCTAATGAAAAACTGTTTTTT.